One sample yielded the 5 T cell receptor beta chains listed below, sequenced in a study of blood T cell repertoires in COVID-19. Clones were read by immunoSEQ multiplex PCR, and TCRdb kept only the in-frame ones, dropping some. Of around 320,000 clones in the sample, 85% to 90% are singletons; the top ten hold around 10%. Material: peripheral blood. The receptors were sampled from a woman aged 25 to 39 with COVID-19, enrolled during active disease.

This chain joins TRBV28 and TRBJ1-1, with D maybe TRBD1 (6 bases). Trimming pared 7 bases from V and 0 bases from J, leaving 15 bases between. The CDR3 sequence is 15 residues long. The germline V gene has CDR1 MDHEN and CDR2 SYDVKM. The CDR3 sequence is CASTLGGRLNTEAFF. CDR3 DNA sequence: TGTGCCAGCACCCTCGGGGGGCGGCTGAACACTGAAGCTTTCTTT.

V and J are TRBV30 and TRBJ1-1; D not certain. The CDR3 runs to 11 residues. Trimming took off 2 bases at V and 7 bases at J, with 8 bases between the two ends. The V gene's germline CDR1 is GTSNPN and CDR2 SVGIG (reference sequence). CDR3 sequence reads: CAWSWEFEAFF. CDR3 in DNA: TGTGCCTGGAGTTGGGAGTTTGAAGCTTTCTTT.

The rearrangement links TRBV7-9 to TRBJ1-1, with D maybe TRBD1 (5 bases). The CDR3 sequence is 13 residues long. The V end lost 0 bases, the J end lost 6 bases, and 8 bases lay between the germline ends. Looked up from germline, CDR1 is SEHNR and CDR2 is FQNEAQ (reference sequence). CDR3 loop: CASSLAQVAEAFF. CDR3 DNA: TGTGCCAGCAGCTTAGCACAGGTGGCTGAAGCTTTCTTT.

V usage is TRBV19 and J usage is TRBJ1-2; D is perhaps TRBD1 (6 bases). V gave up 2 bases and J gave up 2 bases, with 15 bases separating them. Germline assignment: CDR1 LNHDA and CDR2 SQIVND (reference sequence). The CDR3 spans 16 residues. The chain's CDR3 is CASSIRKGGINYGYTF. CDR3 coding DNA: TGTGCCAGTAGTATAAGAAAGGGGGGGATAAACTATGGCTACACCTTC.

CDR3 sequence (DNA): TGTGCCACCAGCAGGAAGGGACAGGGGGCAATCGAGCAGTACTTC. Translated, it gives CATSRKGQGAIEQYF. The V and J genes are TRBV15 and TRBJ2-7; 12 bases are shared with TRBD1. Unmatched junction bases numbered 6, after V lost 3 bases and J lost 6 bases. The V gene's germline CDR1 is LNHNV and CDR2 YYDKDF (reference sequence). The CDR3 is 15 amino acids.